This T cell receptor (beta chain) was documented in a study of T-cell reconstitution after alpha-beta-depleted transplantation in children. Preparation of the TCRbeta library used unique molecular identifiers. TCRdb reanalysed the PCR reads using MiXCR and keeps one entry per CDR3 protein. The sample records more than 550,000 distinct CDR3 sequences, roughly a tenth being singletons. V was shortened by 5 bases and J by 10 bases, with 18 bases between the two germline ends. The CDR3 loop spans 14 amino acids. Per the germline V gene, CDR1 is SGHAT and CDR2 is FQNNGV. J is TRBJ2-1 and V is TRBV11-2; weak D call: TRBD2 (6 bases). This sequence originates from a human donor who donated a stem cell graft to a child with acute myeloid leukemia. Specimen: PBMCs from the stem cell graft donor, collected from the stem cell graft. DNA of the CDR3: TGTGCCAGCAGCCTTCAGGCCCGGGCGGGAGAGCAGTTCTTC. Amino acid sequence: CASSLQARAGEQFF.